This T cell receptor beta chain is from a study of blood T cell repertoires in COVID-19. Study in general: Samples representing acute and convalescent COVID-19 were sourced from the United States, Italy and Spain.

Original processing methods: Nucleated cell counts were estimated from reference gene primer amplification. Sequencing used immunoSEQ multiplex PCR; TCRdb keeps in-frame clones, though not all of them. V, J and clone size derive from that table, while D and trimming were established from the DNA sequence. The sample records just over 150,000 clones, 80% to 90% being singletons. The CDR3 extends over 15 amino acids. V dropped 6 bases and J dropped 1; count of bases not matched to a gene: 6. Germline CDR1 SGHDT, CDR2 YYEEEE. Material: peripheral blood. This receptor was taken from a woman aged 65 to 85 with acute or convalescent COVID-19. The rearrangement uses TRBV5-6 and TRBJ2-2; 7 bases line up with TRBD2. CDR3 amino acids: CASNPPGGNTGELFF. The CDR3 DNA reads as TGTGCCAGCAATCCTCCGGGGGGGAACACCGGGGAGCTGTTTTTT.